This is a list of T cell receptor beta chains from one sample in a study of graft-versus-host responses after intestinal transplantation. Produced via immunoSEQ multiplex PCR; TCRdb's table is partial and in-frame only. This table has approximately 89,000 clones, about 93% appearing once. These receptors have no identified antigens. Specimen: unstimulated CD8+ T cells sorted from spleen or lymph node cells, collected before transplant. The receptors were gathered from a human donor who was the organ donor for an intestinal transplant. Both conserved end residues are part of each CDR3. A D gene is named only where the DNA matches it firmly. Not every row has a clone size; where given, it reads once, few, many or a size class.

clone size: -
D gene: TRBD2
V gene: TRBV27
J gene: TRBJ2-7
CDR3 DNA: TGTGCCAGCAGGTATAGCGGGGGGCCCTACGAGCAGTACTTC
CDR3 protein: CASRYSGGPYEQYF

clone size: -
D gene: TRBD2
V gene: TRBV25-1
J gene: TRBJ2-3
CDR3 DNA: TGTGCCAGCAGTGAATGGAGCGGGGCGGGGGATACGCAGTATTTT
CDR3 protein: CASSEWSGAGDTQYF

clone size: -
D gene: -
V gene: TRBV6-5
J gene: TRBJ2-1
CDR3 DNA: TGTGCCAGCAGTTACGACAAGAGCTCCTACAATGAGCAGTTCTTC
CDR3 protein: CASSYDKSSYNEQFF

clone size: -
D gene: TRBD2
V gene: TRBV27
J gene: TRBJ2-1
CDR3 DNA: TGTGCCAGCAGTTTCCAGGGACTAGCGGGACCCCGGGGGCAGTTCTTC
CDR3 protein: CASSFQGLAGPRGQFF

clone size: -
D gene: TRBD2
V gene: TRBV28
J gene: TRBJ2-7
CDR3 DNA: TGTGCCAGCAGTTTGCCGGGGCGGGAGTGGACCTACGAGCAGTACTTC
CDR3 protein: CASSLPGREWTYEQYF

clone size: -
D gene: TRBD2
V gene: TRBV15
J gene: TRBJ2-3
CDR3 DNA: TGTGCCACCAGCAGACTAGCGGGAGGTAGCACAGATACGCAGTATTTT
CDR3 protein: CATSRLAGGSTDTQYF

clone size: medium-sized
D gene: -
V gene: TRBV27
J gene: TRBJ2-7
CDR3 DNA: TGTGCCAGCAGTTTAGGCAGGCCCTCCTACGAGCAGTACTTC
CDR3 protein: CASSLGRPSYEQYF

clone size: once
D gene: -
V gene: TRBV7-2
J gene: TRBJ2-7
CDR3 DNA: TGTGCCAGCAGGACCGGGACTTCCTACGAGCAGTACTTC
CDR3 protein: CASRTGTSYEQYF

clone size: -
D gene: -
V gene: TRBV11-2
J gene: TRBJ2-7
CDR3 DNA: TGTGCCAGCAGCGATGTCAGAGGTCAGTACTTC
CDR3 protein: CASSDVRGQYF

clone size: -
D gene: -
V gene: TRBV11-2
J gene: TRBJ2-2
CDR3 DNA: TGTGCCAGCAGTCCCATGGGGGCATGGACCGGGGAGCTGTTTTTT
CDR3 protein: CASSPMGAWTGELFF